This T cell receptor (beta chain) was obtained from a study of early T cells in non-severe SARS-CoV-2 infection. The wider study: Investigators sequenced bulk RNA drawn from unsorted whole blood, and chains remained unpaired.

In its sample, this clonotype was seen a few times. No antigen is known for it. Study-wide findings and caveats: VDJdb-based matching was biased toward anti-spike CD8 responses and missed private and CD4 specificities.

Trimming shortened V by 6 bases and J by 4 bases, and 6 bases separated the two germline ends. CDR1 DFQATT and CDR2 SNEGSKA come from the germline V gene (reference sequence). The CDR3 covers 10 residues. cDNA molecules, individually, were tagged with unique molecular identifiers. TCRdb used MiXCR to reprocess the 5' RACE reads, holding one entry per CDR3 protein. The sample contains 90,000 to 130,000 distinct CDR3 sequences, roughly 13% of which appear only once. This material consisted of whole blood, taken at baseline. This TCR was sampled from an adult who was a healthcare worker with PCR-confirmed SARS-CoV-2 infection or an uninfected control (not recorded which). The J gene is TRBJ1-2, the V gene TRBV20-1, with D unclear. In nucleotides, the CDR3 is TGCAGTGCCTACCTCTATGGCTACACCTTC. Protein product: CSAYLYGYTF.